Sequencing of this T cell receptor (beta chain) was carried out in a study of identical twins. MiXCR, run by TCRdb on the 5' RACE reads, gives a single entry per CDR3 protein. The table records hundreds of thousands of distinct CDR3 sequences, about 20% of them present only once. The germline CDR1 and CDR2 sequences are SGHRS and YFSETQ. The CDR3 covers 12 residues. With 5 bases removed from V and 7 bases from J, the gap between germline ends came to 12 bases. Healthy Caucasians provided all donations. A further study also used this sample, focusing on T cells expressing NK-cell markers. As that report states: Among the eight sequenced donors, seven tested HCMV-seropositive and one tested seronegative. Several donors likewise had their CD3+CD56-NKG2C+ fraction led by these clonotypes.

The J gene is TRBJ1-1, the V gene TRBV5-1, with a possible D match to TRBD1 (5 bases). This TCR was recovered from a woman between 18 and 29 years old in good health. The sequencing sample was made of PBMCs. This CDR3 is CASRPGDSEAFF. The CDR3, as DNA: TGCGCCAGCAGGCCAGGAGACAGTGAAGCTTTCTTT.